What follows is one T cell receptor beta chain and its context. What it binds is not known. This table comes from immunoSEQ multiplex PCR, and its TCRdb copy is limited to in-frame clones, with some not included. Of roughly 64,000 clones in the sample, 75% to 90% are singletons; the top ten hold 14%. The sample comes from a study of OX40 agonist ivuxolimab in advanced cancers. Study context: Three patients had partial responses: one hepatocellular carcinoma, two cutaneous melanoma. Overall study results and limits: Relative to CD4+, CD8+ T cells held more expanded clones on average.

The CDR3 sequence is 12 residues long. V was trimmed by 6 bases and J by 5 bases, leaving 8 bases between them. The germline V gene has CDR1 SNHLY and CDR2 FYNNEI. With baseline, cycle 4 day 1, and cycle 7 day 1 as timepoints, blood was sampled. Sequenced material: CD4+ or CD8+ T cells sorted from blood, taken in a trial of the OX40 agonist ivuxolimab. The gene calls are TRBV2 and TRBJ2-1; no definite D call. The origin of this receptor is an adult with an advanced solid tumor such as melanoma, head and neck, liver or kidney cancer. CDR3 DNA sequence: TGTGCCAGCAGCCCGGTAGACAATGAGCAGTTCTTC. Amino acids: CASSPVDNEQFF.